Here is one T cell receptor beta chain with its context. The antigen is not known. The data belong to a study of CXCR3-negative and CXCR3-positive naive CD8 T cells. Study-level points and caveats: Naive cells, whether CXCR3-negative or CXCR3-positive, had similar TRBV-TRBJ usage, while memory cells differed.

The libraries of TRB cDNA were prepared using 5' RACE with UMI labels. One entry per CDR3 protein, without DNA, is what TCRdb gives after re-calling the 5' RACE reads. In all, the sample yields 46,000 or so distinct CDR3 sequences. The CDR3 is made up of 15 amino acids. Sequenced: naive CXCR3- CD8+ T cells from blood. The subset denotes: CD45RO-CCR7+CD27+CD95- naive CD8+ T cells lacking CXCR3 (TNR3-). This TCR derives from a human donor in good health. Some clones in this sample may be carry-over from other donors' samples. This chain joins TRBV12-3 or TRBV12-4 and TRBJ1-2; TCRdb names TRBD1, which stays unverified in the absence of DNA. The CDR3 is CASSLATGTNYGYTF.